These 32 T cell receptor beta chains were all obtained from the same sample, sequenced in a study of cytomegalovirus exposure and HLA in healthy donors. Only in-frame clones appear in the TCRdb table, and some are missing; sequencing was by immunoSEQ multiplex PCR. The sample records tens of thousands of clones, approximately 93% being singletons. Input material: PBMCs. These receptor sequences come from a woman aged 18-29 years in good health and CMV-seronegative.

The CDR3 region is CASSRQDNQPQHF. The DNA for the CDR3 is TGTGCCAGCAGCAGACAGGACAATCAGCCCCAGCATTTT. The chain combines TRBV6-5 with TRBJ1-5; D is perhaps TRBD1 (6 bases). V was cut by 6 bases and J by 3 bases, with 9 bases left in between. CDR3 length equals 13 residues. The germline CDR1 and CDR2 sequences are MNHEY and SVGAGI.

This clone was seen only once. CDR3 region: CASSPRTGTNTGELFF. The CDR3 nucleotides are TGTGCCAGCAGCCCCCGGACAGGGACGAACACCGGGGAGCTGTTTTTT. The chain uses TRBV9 and TRBJ2-2, with 8 bases matching TRBD1. Trimming at V came to 4 bases and at J to 0 bases, leaving 5 bases not matched to a gene. CDR3 length: 16 amino acids. CDR1 SGDLS and CDR2 YYNGEE come from the germline V gene. The variable domain in full, completed from reference TRBV9 and TRBJ2-2, reads DSGVTQTPKHLITATGQRVTLRCSPRSGDLSVYWYQQSLDQGLQFLIQYYNGEERAKGNILERFSAQQFPDLHSELNLSSLELGDSALYFCASSPRTGTNTGELFFGEGSRLTVL.

The J gene is TRBJ1-2, the V gene TRBV23-1, with 7 bases lining up with TRBD1. TRBV23-1 is annotated as an ORF whose role is uncertain. The CDR3 is 13 residues long. The junction had 7 bases not matched to a gene; V was cut back by 7 bases and J by 5 bases. Here the CDR3 DNA reads TGCGCCAGCACCCAGAACAGGGGATATGGCTACACCTTC. This sequence encodes CASTQNRGYGYTF.

J is TRBJ2-7 and V is TRBV19; TRBD1 matches 8 bases. The CDR3 extends over 15 amino acids. The germline CDR1 and CDR2 sequences are LNHDA and SQIVND (reference sequence). V lost 5 bases to trimming and J lost 0 bases; unmatched junction nucleotides: 6. CDR3 nucleotide sequence: TGTGCCAGTAGTTTAACAGGGGGGAGCTCCTACGAGCAGTACTTC. Protein product: CASSLTGGSSYEQYF.

The rearrangement links TRBV10-1 to TRBJ2-5, with unresolved D. With 0 bases removed from V and 5 bases from J, the gap between germline ends came to 19 bases. Germline V CDR1 and CDR2: WNHNN, SYGVQD (reference sequence). The CDR3 runs 17 residues. The CDR3 reads CASSESPLLTSRETQYF. The CDR3 DNA is TGCGCCAGCAGTGAGTCTCCGCTACTTACCTCCCGCGAGACCCAGTACTTC.

The rearrangement links TRBV7-2 to TRBJ1-1, with D unresolved. The CDR3 contains 14 residues. V was pared by 4 bases and J by 0 bases, with 9 bases between. Germline V CDR1 and CDR2: SGHTA, FQGNSA. The CDR3 DNA sequence: TGTGCCAGCAGCTCCCGAGGGCTGAACACTGAAGCTTTCTTT. This translates into CASSSRGLNTEAFF. Drawing the rest from reference TRBV7-2 and TRBJ1-1, the complete variable domain is GAGVSQSPSNKVTEKGKDVELRCDPISGHTALYWYRQSLGQGLEFLIYFQGNSAPDKSGLPSDRFSAERTGGSVSTLTIQRTQQEDSAVYLCASSSRGLNTEAFFGQGTRLTVV.

CDR3 amino acids: CASSHYGQGNEKLFF. The DNA of the CDR3 is TGTGCCAGCAGCCATTACGGACAGGGAAATGAAAAACTGTTTTTT. This chain connects TRBV14 to TRBJ1-4; 8 nucleotides match TRBD1. The CDR3 runs to 15 residues. Germline V lookup: CDR1 SGHDN, CDR2 FVKESK. J was trimmed by 5 bases and V by 3 bases; bases with no gene match: 5.

This chain joins TRBV14 and TRBJ1-2; D may be TRBD1 (5 bases). The germline gives CDR1 SGHDN, CDR2 FVKESK. The CDR3 loop spans 14 amino acids. Trimming left V 0 bases short and J 4 bases short, with 9 bases between. This chain's CDR3 is CASSQEGGIYGYTF. The DNA for the CDR3 is TGTGCCAGCAGCCAAGAGGGGGGAATCTATGGCTACACCTTC. Full variable domain (missing parts from reference TRBV14 and TRBJ1-2): EAGVTQFPSHSVIEKGQTVTLRCDPISGHDNLYWYRRVMGKEIKFLLHFVKESKQDESGMPNNRFLAERTGGTYSTLKVQPAELEDSGVYFCASSQEGGIYGYTFGSGTRLTVV.

This clone was recorded a few times. This chain connects TRBV4-2 to TRBJ2-5; a possible D gene is TRBD1 (6 bases). This CDR3 spans 15 amino acids. CDR1 and CDR2 from the germline V gene are LGHNA and YNFKEQ. Between the trimmed V and J ends, which lost 2 bases and 2 bases, there was a span of 12 bases. The CDR3 is CASSQNTGWQETQYF. Written as DNA, the CDR3 is TGTGCCAGCAGCCAAAATACAGGGTGGCAAGAGACCCAGTACTTC.

The chain is built from TRBV5-1 and TRBJ1-4; D gene uncertain. There are 13 residues in the CDR3. Germline CDR1 is SGHRS and CDR2 is YFSETQ. Trimming cost V 5 bases and J 5 bases, with 10 bases left between them. CDR3 amino acids: CASRSVENEKLFF. The CDR3 coding sequence is TGCGCCAGCAGATCCGTGGAGAATGAAAAACTGTTTTTT.

The rearrangement links TRBV4-1 to TRBJ1-1, with D tentatively TRBD1 (5 bases). V lost 5 bases to trimming and J lost 7 bases, with 14 bases between them. This CDR3 is built from 13 residues. The germline CDR1 and CDR2 sequences are MGHRA and YSYEKL. The CDR3 bases are TGCGCCAGCAGCAGTGGGGCAGGGATTGAAGCTTTCTTT. Protein product: CASSSGAGIEAFF.

The chain combines TRBV6-5 with TRBJ1-4; TRBD1 agrees at 9 bases. This CDR3 comprises 15 residues. V dropped 4 bases and J dropped 5; count of bases not matched to a gene: 5. Looked up from germline, CDR1 is MNHEY and CDR2 is SVGAGI. The CDR3 is CASSSSTGGNEKLFF. The DNA of the CDR3 is TGTGCCAGCAGTTCGTCGACAGGGGGGAATGAAAAACTGTTTTTT.

This chain links TRBV5-4 with TRBJ2-3; the match to TRBD2 covers 7 bases. Germline trimming cut 0 bases from V and 2 bases from J; bases unmatched to any gene: 3. Germline V CDR1 and CDR2: SGHNT, YYREEE (reference sequence). The CDR3 loop spans 15 amino acids. The CDR3 loop reads CASSLEAGNTDTQYF. The CDR3 region has the DNA TGTGCCAGCAGCTTGGAAGCGGGAAACACAGATACGCAGTATTTT.

The genes are TRBV9 and TRBJ2-1; possible D gene TRBD2, 5 bases. Germline CDR1 reads SGDLS; CDR2 reads YYNGEE. The V end lost 4 bases, the J end lost 9 bases, and 8 bases lay between the germline ends. This CDR3 contains 11 residues. In DNA, the CDR3 is TGTGCCAGCAGCCCCGGAGGTGAGCAGTTCTTC. The encoded protein is CASSPGGEQFF.

The chain couples TRBV13 to TRBJ2-5; tentative D call: TRBD2 (6 bases). Germline-derived CDR1 and CDR2 are PRHDT and FYEKMQ (reference sequence). Trimming removed 5 bases from V and 1 base from J, with 17 bases in between. The CDR3 length is 16 residues. The CDR3 DNA sequence: TGTGCCAGCAGCATCGACTTGCGGGGCCCCCAAGAGACCCAGTACTTC. As protein: CASSIDLRGPQETQYF.

V is TRBV7-6 and J is TRBJ2-3; 7 bases align to TRBD1. CDR1 and CDR2 (germline): SGHVS, FNYEAQ. The V and J ends lost 4 bases and 11 bases, in that order; junction bases with no gene match: 9. This CDR3 comprises 13 residues. Here the CDR3 reads CASSSTSGGVQYF. CDR3 nucleotide sequence: TGTGCCAGCAGCTCAACATCAGGGGGTGTGCAGTATTTT.

The rearrangement joins TRBV11-2 to TRBJ2-7; D is unclear. The CDR3 runs to 13 residues. Between the trimmed V and J ends, which lost 6 bases and 0 bases, there was a span of 9 bases. Per the germline V gene, CDR1 is SGHAT and CDR2 is FQNNGV. DNA for the CDR3: TGTGCCAGCAGTACTTCTGGCTCCTACGAGCAGTACTTC. Translation gives CASSTSGSYEQYF.

This chain connects TRBV19 to TRBJ1-3; no definite D call. CDR1 and CDR2 from the germline V gene are LNHDA and SQIVND (reference sequence). The CDR3 is made up of 13 amino acids. In nucleotides, the CDR3 is TGTGCTGTCTCTACTGAAGTGGGAAACACCATATATTTT. The encoded protein is CAVSTEVGNTIYF.

As for this clone: A read error may produce the germline difference seen at one junction end. The J gene is TRBJ2-3, the V gene TRBV11-3, with TRBD2 matching over 8 bases. CDR1 is SGHNT and CDR2 is YENEEA in the germline V gene. CDR3 length: 12 residues. The CDR3 loop is CASSRERELTDF. The DNA for the CDR3 is TGTGCCAGCAGCCGAGAGCGGGAGTTAACGGATTTT.

This clone has just one count. The genes are TRBV18 and TRBJ1-2; TRBD1 aligns across 8 bases. The V and J ends lost 6 bases and 7 bases, in that order; junction bases with no gene match: 4. CDR3 length: 12 residues. In germline, CDR1 is KGHSH, CDR2 LQKENI. The CDR3 nucleotides read TGTGCCAGCTCGCAGGGGGCGTTTGGCTACACCTTC. Translation gives CASSQGAFGYTF.

The rearrangement joins TRBV27 to TRBJ1-5, with D unresolved. CDR3 length equals 19 residues. V was trimmed by 4 bases and J by 3 bases, leaving 25 bases between them. Germline lookup yields CDR1 MNHEY and CDR2 SMNVEV (reference sequence). CDR3 in amino acids: CASSSTGILGVRLNQPQHF. The CDR3 DNA follows: TGTGCCAGCAGTTCAACGGGTATCCTCGGGGTTCGCCTCAATCAGCCCCAGCATTTT.

The chain couples TRBV28 to TRBJ1-1; possibly TRBD1 for D (5 bases). Germline values: CDR1 MDHEN, CDR2 SYDVKM. V lost 10 bases and J lost 6, with 12 bases in between. The CDR3 has 11 residues. CDR3 bases: TGTGCCACCTCAGGGTACGCTGAAGCTTTCTTT. Amino acid sequence: CATSGYAEAFF.

J is TRBJ1-1 and V is TRBV15, with 10 bases fitting TRBD1. J was trimmed by 6 bases and V by 4 bases; bases with no gene match: 5. CDR1 and CDR2 from the germline V gene are LNHNV and YYDKDF (reference sequence). The CDR3 is 14 residues long. The CDR3 nucleotides are TGTGCCACCAGCAAAGACAGGGGGCGGGCTGAAGCTTTCTTT. Its translation: CATSKDRGRAEAFF.

This clone was found a few times. V and J are TRBV2 and TRBJ1-1; the match to TRBD1 covers 8 bases. The CDR3 is made up of 12 amino acids. In germline, CDR1 is SNHLY, CDR2 FYNNEI. V lost 6 bases and J lost 7; bases outside the gene matches: 4. The CDR3 here is CASRGQGLEAFF. The CDR3 nucleotides are TGTGCCAGCAGAGGACAGGGACTTGAAGCTTTCTTT.

This clone was seen just once. The chain is built from TRBV6-6 and TRBJ1-2, with 8 positions matching TRBD1. Losses at the gene ends were 5 bases for V and 12 bases for J; bases not matched to a gene: 11. This CDR3 contains 13 residues. From germline, CDR1 is MNHNY and CDR2 SVGAGI (reference sequence). CDR3 region: CASSDRGRGENTF. The CDR3 nucleotides read TGTGCCAGCAGTGACAGGGGCCGGGGTGAGAACACCTTC.

CDR3 in DNA: TGTGCCAGCAGCTTGTCCCGGGACAGGGGAGCTAATGAAAAACTGTTTTTT. Protein product: CASSLSRDRGANEKLFF. The chain couples TRBV13 to TRBJ1-4, with 10 bases identical to TRBD1. V trimming: 3 bases; J trimming: 3 bases; junction bases outside the gene matches: 7. This CDR3 spans 17 amino acids. The germline V gene encodes CDR1 PRHDT and CDR2 FYEKMQ (reference sequence).

This sequence joins TRBV12-5 and TRBJ1-1; 7 nucleotides line up with TRBD1. The V and J ends lost 6 bases and 2 bases, in that order; junction bases with no gene match: 6. CDR1 LGHNT and CDR2 FRNRAP come from the germline V gene. The CDR3 runs 14 residues. CDR3 nucleotide sequence: TGTGCTAGTGGAACCGGGACAGCAAACACTGAAGCTTTCTTT. Translation gives CASGTGTANTEAFF.

The sample holds a few counts of this clone. The J gene is TRBJ2-6, the V gene TRBV5-4, with 8 bases identical to TRBD1. CDR1 and CDR2 from the germline V gene are SGHNT and YYREEE (reference sequence). This CDR3 is built from 16 residues. J was trimmed by 0 bases and V by 6 bases; bases with no gene match: 5. The CDR3 loop reads CASTQGGTSGANVLTF. CDR3 bases: TGTGCCAGCACACAGGGGGGAACCTCTGGGGCCAACGTCCTGACTTTC.

This rearrangement joins TRBV9 to TRBJ1-3, with TRBD1 matching 8 bases. V shed 0 bases, J shed 2 bases, and the junction held 7 bases outside the gene matches. The CDR3 consists of 17 residues. Germline V gene sequence: CDR1 SGDLS, CDR2 YYNGEE. The CDR3 DNA sequence: TGTGCCAGCAGCGTAGAGCCCCGGGACAGGACTGGAAACACCATATATTTT. It is translated as CASSVEPRDRTGNTIYF.

The chain couples TRBV19 to TRBJ1-1; D uncertain. Germline CDR1 and CDR2: LNHDA and SQIVND (reference sequence). The CDR3 extends over 14 amino acids. Trimming left V 7 bases short and J 0 bases short, with 12 bases between. The CDR3 region is CASKEVSLNTEAFF. CDR3 nucleotides: TGTGCCAGTAAGGAGGTCTCCTTGAACACTGAAGCTTTCTTT.

This chain links TRBV7-2 with TRBJ2-1; 10 bases match TRBD1. The CDR3 loop spans 12 amino acids. V trimming: 5 bases; J trimming: 15 bases; junction bases outside the gene matches: 7. Germline V gene sequence: CDR1 SGHTA, CDR2 FQGNSA. This CDR3 reads CASSPRQGAVFF. Here the CDR3 DNA reads TGTGCCAGCAGCCCGCGACAGGGGGCGGTGTTCTTC.

This chain connects TRBV29-1 to TRBJ2-7; TRBD1 aligns across 8 bases. The V gene's germline CDR1 is SQVTM and CDR2 ANQGSEA. The CDR3 extends over 14 amino acids. V was clipped by 2 bases and J by 2 bases; unmatched bases: 5. CDR3 sequence reads: CSVESGQGTYEQYF. Written as DNA, the CDR3 is TGCAGCGTTGAATCTGGACAGGGCACCTACGAGCAGTACTTC.